This T cell receptor (beta chain) was identified in a study of T-cell memory formation after mild COVID-19. At the level of the study: TCR clusters were largely donor specific. Regarding the study as a whole: A balance of CD4 and CD8 characterized clones contracting day 15 to 85, whereas later expanders leaned CD4+. The authors did not confirm SARS-CoV-2 specificity of second-wave clones peaking day 37.

Amplification by 5'RACE using constant-segment primers produced TCR alpha and TCR beta cDNA libraries that carried sample barcodes and UMIs. One entry per CDR3 protein results from TCRdb running MiXCR on the 5' RACE reads. Of about 100,000 distinct CDR3 sequences listed, roughly an eighth are singletons. Germline values: CDR1 MNHEY, CDR2 SVGEGT. The CDR3 contains 16 residues. V dropped 6 bases and J dropped 7; count of bases not matched to a gene: 14. For this clonotype: What it recognizes is unknown.

Material: PBMCs or a T cell subset sorted from them (not recorded which). V and J are TRBV6-2 or TRBV6-3 and TRBJ1-4, with 7 positions matching TRBD1. The TCR originated in a man aged 18 to 29 who had mild COVID-19 (a few samples of this study predate the infection). Cell type and time point are not known. The CDR3 nucleotides are TGTGCCAGCAGGGATCCCGGGACAGATCGACGTGAAAAACTGTTTTTT. Translated, it gives CASRDPGTDRREKLFF.